Following are 22 T cell receptor beta chains from one sample sequenced in a study of cytomegalovirus exposure and HLA in healthy donors. The study ran its PCR with 60 Vbeta and 13 Jbeta primers. The protocol was immunoSEQ multiplex PCR, while the TCRdb copy is restricted to in-frame clones and leaves out a portion. The sample comprises about 140,000 clones, 60% to 80% of which are singletons, and 4.5% to 5% rests with the top ten. The sequenced sample consisted of PBMCs. The receptors here all came from a woman between 50 and 59 years old in good health and CMV-seronegative.

The V gene is TRBV5-6, the J gene TRBJ1-1, with 7 bases fitting TRBD1. This CDR3 has 17 residues. The V and J ends lost 2 bases and 6 bases, in that order; junction bases with no gene match: 16. The V gene's germline CDR1 is SGHDT and CDR2 YYEEEE. CDR3: CASSFASLQGNQAEAFF. The CDR3 nucleotides are TGTGCCAGCAGCTTTGCCTCTTTACAGGGGAACCAGGCTGAAGCTTTCTTT.

This clone was detected only a few times. V is TRBV29-1 and J is TRBJ1-2; D remains ambiguous. This CDR3 contains 11 residues. The germline V and J ends were trimmed by 4 bases and 1 base, with 4 bases remaining between them. The germline V gene has CDR1 SQVTM and CDR2 ANQGSEA. The CDR3 DNA is TGCAGCGTTGGAGTTAACTATGGCTACACCTTC. Its protein product is CSVGVNYGYTF.

This chain joins TRBV4-1 and TRBJ2-1; 10 nucleotides align to TRBD2. This CDR3 comprises 17 residues. The V gene end was trimmed by 0 bases and the J gene end by 2 bases; junction bases not matched to a gene: 4. Germline V gene lookup returns CDR1 MGHRA and CDR2 YSYEKL. The CDR3: CASSQDELAGAYNEQFF. CDR3 in DNA: TGCGCCAGCAGCCAAGATGAGCTAGCGGGGGCCTACAATGAGCAGTTCTTC.

The V and J genes are TRBV14 and TRBJ2-1; 10 nucleotides agree with TRBD1. CDR3 length equals 18 residues. Germline V gives CDR1 SGHDN, CDR2 FVKESK. V lost 0 bases and J lost 6; bases outside the gene matches: 11. The CDR3 loop is CASSQDRPDRGWANEQFF. DNA for the CDR3: TGTGCCAGCAGCCAAGATCGCCCGGACAGGGGGTGGGCCAATGAGCAGTTCTTC.

V gene TRBV5-1 combines with J gene TRBJ2-2, with D possibly matching TRBD2 (5 bases). The CDR3 is made up of 14 amino acids. In germline, CDR1 is SGHRS, CDR2 YFSETQ. V was pared by 3 bases and J by 2 bases, with 8 bases between. The CDR3 DNA reads as TGCGCCAGCAGCTCCGGACTTAACACCGGGGAGCTGTTTTTT. Amino acid sequence: CASSSGLNTGELFF.

The rearrangement joins TRBV19 to TRBJ2-3; TRBD2 matches at 9 bases. This CDR3 is 16 amino acids long. V was clipped by 7 bases and J by 5 bases; unmatched bases: 13. Germline CDR1 reads LNHDA; CDR2 reads SQIVND (reference sequence). CDR3 protein: CASTLGAGGPVDTQYF. The CDR3 coding sequence is TGTGCCAGTACCTTAGGGGCGGGGGGGCCGGTAGATACGCAGTATTTT.

The sample holds a few counts of this clone. This chain uses TRBV4-1 with TRBJ1-1; 8 bases line up with TRBD1. Losses at the gene ends were 5 bases for V and 4 bases for J; bases not matched to a gene: 9. The CDR3 covers 15 residues. Germline loops: CDR1 MGHRA, CDR2 YSYEKL. CDR3 sequence (DNA): TGCGCCAGCAGCAGACAGGGGCGGGTCGGCACTGAAGCTTTCTTT. Amino acid sequence: CASSRQGRVGTEAFF.

The genes are TRBV10-3 and TRBJ1-6; D is unresolved. V was clipped by 3 bases and J by 7 bases, with 10 bases between them. There are 14 residues in the CDR3. Germline V gene sequence: CDR1 ENHRY, CDR2 SYGVKD. The CDR3 nucleotides are TGTGCCATCAGTGACGGTTTCGGGAATTCACCCCTCCACTTT. Translated: CAISDGFGNSPLHF.

The genes are TRBV9 and TRBJ2-7; the D gene is possibly TRBD2 (5 bases). CDR1 is SGDLS and CDR2 is YYNGEE in the germline V gene. V dropped 2 bases and J dropped 0 bases, with 6 bases sitting between them. The CDR3 runs to 13 residues. CDR3: CASSVTSSYEQYF. The CDR3, as DNA: TGTGCCAGCAGCGTTACTAGCTCCTACGAGCAGTACTTC.

The rearrangement links TRBV13 to TRBJ1-1; 9 bases fit TRBD1. This CDR3 region has 15 residues. Germline V gene data show CDR1 as PRHDT and CDR2 as FYEKMQ (reference sequence). V lost 5 bases, J lost 5 bases, and 9 bases stayed unmatched. DNA for the CDR3: TGTGCCAGCAGCCCGACGACAGGGGGAGGGACTGAAGCTTTCTTT. Its protein product is CASSPTTGGGTEAFF.

CDR3 sequence reads: CASSFRGRAGETQYF. The CDR3 bases are TGTGCCAGCAGCTTCCGAGGCAGGGCAGGAGAGACCCAGTACTTC. V is TRBV11-2 and J is TRBJ2-5; weak D call: TRBD1 (5 bases). CDR3 length equals 15 residues. V lost 3 bases, J lost 4 bases, and 15 bases lay in between. Per germline, CDR1 SGHAT and CDR2 FQNNGV.

The rearrangement joins TRBV7-8 to TRBJ2-6; possible D gene TRBD2, 6 bases. The germline V gene encodes CDR1 SGHVS and CDR2 FQNEAQ. With 3 bases removed from V and 2 bases from J, the gap between germline ends came to 20 bases. This CDR3 is built from 19 residues. The CDR3 nucleotides are TGTGCCAGCAGCTTCCGACGCCCGGGGGAAGGGCCTGGGGCCAACGTCCTGACTTTC. Its protein is CASSFRRPGEGPGANVLTF.

The J gene is TRBJ2-7, the V gene TRBV6-5; the match to TRBD2 covers 9 bases. The V segment lost 6 bases and the J segment 0 bases; nucleotides outside the gene matches: 6. The CDR3 contains 15 residues. In germline, CDR1 is MNHEY, CDR2 SVGAGI. The CDR3 nucleotides read TGTGCCAGCAGCGAGGAGACTAGCGGCTCCTACGAGCAGTACTTC. This translates into CASSEETSGSYEQYF.

On this clone itself: Other DNA sequences in this sample translate to the same CDR3. The chain uses TRBV5-8 and TRBJ2-7; TRBD2 is a possible D gene (5 bases). The CDR3 runs to 13 residues. Trimming left V 1 base short and J 0 bases short, with 5 bases between. Germline loops: CDR1 SGHTS, CDR2 YDEGEE. The CDR3 loop is CASSLRDSYEQYF. The CDR3 nucleotides read TGTGCCAGCAGCTTGCGGGACTCCTACGAGCAGTACTTC.

The chain has TRBV6-6 and TRBJ1-1; no reliable D call. This CDR3 is 12 amino acids long. Deletions cut 5 bases from V and 7 bases from J, with 11 bases between. The germline V gene encodes CDR1 MNHNY and CDR2 SVGAGI (reference sequence). In DNA, the CDR3 is TGTGCCAGCAGTCCCAAACGGGATGAAGCTTTCTTT. This translates into CASSPKRDEAFF.

V usage is TRBV4-2 and J usage is TRBJ2-1, with 11 bases lining up with TRBD2. CDR1 and CDR2 from the germline V gene are LGHNA and YNFKEQ. CDR3 length equals 19 residues. The ends lost 0 bases at V and 7 bases at J; junction bases unmatched: 14. The CDR3 spells CASSQDWIAGGHTENEQFF. In DNA, the CDR3 is TGTGCCAGCAGCCAAGACTGGATAGCGGGGGGGCATACCGAAAATGAGCAGTTCTTC.

This chain joins TRBV27 and TRBJ2-5; 8 bases are shared with TRBD2. Germline lookup yields CDR1 MNHEY and CDR2 SMNVEV (reference sequence). The V and J ends lost 5 bases and 4 bases, in that order; junction bases with no gene match: 6. The CDR3 consists of 14 residues. CDR3 bases: TGTGCCAGCAGTGGGACTAGAACTCCAGAGACCCAGTACTTC. Translating it yields CASSGTRTPETQYF.

The V and J genes are TRBV5-1 and TRBJ2-7, with 11 bases that match TRBD2. The CDR3 extends over 14 amino acids. The V segment lost 2 bases and the J segment 4 bases; nucleotides outside the gene matches: 2. Germline V gene sequence: CDR1 SGHRS, CDR2 YFSETQ. CDR3 protein: CASSLTSGGYEQYF. In DNA form, the CDR3 reads TGCGCCAGCAGCTTAACTAGCGGGGGATACGAGCAGTACTTC.

This clone was counted between two and nine times. One end of the junction is discordant with germline, which a read error may explain. V gene TRBV10-3 combines with J gene TRBJ2-5; maybe TRBD2 (6 bases). This CDR3 region has 15 residues. CDR1 ENHRY and CDR2 SYGVKD come from the germline V gene. The CDR3, as DNA: TGTGCCAGCAGTTACATGTCGGGACTCCAAGAGACCCAGTACTTC. Protein sequence: CASSYMSGLQETQYF.

J is TRBJ1-2 and V is TRBV19; no clear D. V was trimmed by 3 bases and J by 6 bases, leaving 5 bases between them. Germline CDR1 and CDR2: LNHDA and SQIVND (reference sequence). The CDR3 is made up of 11 amino acids. The CDR3 DNA is TGTGCCAGTAGTATCGGTAATGGCTACACCTTC. Amino acid sequence: CASSIGNGYTF. The entire variable domain, with the rest obtained from reference TRBV19 and TRBJ1-2, is as follows: DGGITQSPKYLFRKEGQNVTLSCEQNLNHDAMYWYRQDPGQGLRLIYYSQIVNDFQKGDIAEGYSVSREKKESFPLTVTSAQKNPTAFYLCASSIGNGYTFGSGTRLTVV.

The rearrangement links TRBV7-2 to TRBJ1-1; possible D gene TRBD1, 5 bases. The V end lost 1 base, the J end lost 1 base, and 10 bases lay between the germline ends. The CDR3 runs to 15 residues. Germline loops: CDR1 SGHTA, CDR2 FQGNSA. In nucleotides, the CDR3 is TGTGCCAGCAGCTTAGGGGGGGTCAAGAACACTGAAGCTTTCTTT. Translation: CASSLGGVKNTEAFF.

The chain is built from TRBV6-6 and TRBJ2-5; no definite D call. The CDR3 loop spans 15 amino acids. V shed 0 bases and J shed 2 bases, with 10 bases lying between them. In germline, CDR1 is MNHNY, CDR2 SVGAGI (reference sequence). The CDR3 DNA reads as TGTGCCAGCAGTTACTCGATCAGTACACAAGAGACCCAGTACTTC. This sequence encodes CASSYSISTQETQYF.